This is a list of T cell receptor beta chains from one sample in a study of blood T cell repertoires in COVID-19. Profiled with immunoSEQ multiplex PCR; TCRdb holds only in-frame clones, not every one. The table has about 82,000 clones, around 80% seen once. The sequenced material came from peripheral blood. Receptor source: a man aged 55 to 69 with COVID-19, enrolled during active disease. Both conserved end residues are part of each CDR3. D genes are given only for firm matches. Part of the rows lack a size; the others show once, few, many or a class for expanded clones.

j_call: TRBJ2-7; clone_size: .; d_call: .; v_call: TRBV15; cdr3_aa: CATSREGGYSYEQYF; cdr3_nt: TGTGCCACCAGCAGAGAAGGCGGGTACTCCTACGAGCAGTACTTC
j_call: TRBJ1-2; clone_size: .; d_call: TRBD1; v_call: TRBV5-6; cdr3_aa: CASSWPGQQSGYTF; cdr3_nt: TGTGCCAGCAGCTGGCCGGGACAGCAGTCTGGCTACACCTTC
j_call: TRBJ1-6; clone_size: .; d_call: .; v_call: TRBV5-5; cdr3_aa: CASSNKGNSPLHF; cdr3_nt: TGTGCCAGCAGCAACAAGGGGAATTCACCCCTCCACTTT
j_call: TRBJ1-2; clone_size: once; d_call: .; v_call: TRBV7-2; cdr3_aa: CASSLGRGPTNYGYTF; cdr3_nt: TGTGCCAGCAGCTTAGGCCGGGGTCCCACTAACTATGGCTACACCTTC
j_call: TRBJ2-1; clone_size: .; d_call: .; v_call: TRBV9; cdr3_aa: CASSVDGYNEQFF; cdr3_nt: TGTGCCAGCAGCGTAGACGGGTACAATGAGCAGTTCTTC
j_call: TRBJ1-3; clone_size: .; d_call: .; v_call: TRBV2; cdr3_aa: CASRPGSGNTIYF; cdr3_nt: TGTGCCAGCAGGCCAGGGTCCGGAAACACCATATATTTT
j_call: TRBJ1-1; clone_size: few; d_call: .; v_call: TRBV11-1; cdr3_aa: CASRGGGSLLNTEAFF; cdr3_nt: TGTGCCAGCAGGGGCGGGGGCAGTCTTCTGAACACTGAAGCTTTCTTT
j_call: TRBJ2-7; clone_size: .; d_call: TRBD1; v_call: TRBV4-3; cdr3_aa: CASSLYSGTGAFEQYF; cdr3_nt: TGCGCCAGCAGCTTATATTCCGGGACAGGGGCCTTCGAGCAGTACTTC
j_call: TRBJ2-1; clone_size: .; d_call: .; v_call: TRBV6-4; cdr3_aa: CASSSGPEQFF; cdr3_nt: TGTGCCAGCAGTTCGGGTCCCGAGCAGTTCTTC
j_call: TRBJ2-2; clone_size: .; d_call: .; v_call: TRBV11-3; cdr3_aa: CASSLVRWLDGTGELFF; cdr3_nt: TGTGCCAGCAGCTTAGTCAGGTGGTTAGATGGCACCGGGGAGCTGTTTTTT